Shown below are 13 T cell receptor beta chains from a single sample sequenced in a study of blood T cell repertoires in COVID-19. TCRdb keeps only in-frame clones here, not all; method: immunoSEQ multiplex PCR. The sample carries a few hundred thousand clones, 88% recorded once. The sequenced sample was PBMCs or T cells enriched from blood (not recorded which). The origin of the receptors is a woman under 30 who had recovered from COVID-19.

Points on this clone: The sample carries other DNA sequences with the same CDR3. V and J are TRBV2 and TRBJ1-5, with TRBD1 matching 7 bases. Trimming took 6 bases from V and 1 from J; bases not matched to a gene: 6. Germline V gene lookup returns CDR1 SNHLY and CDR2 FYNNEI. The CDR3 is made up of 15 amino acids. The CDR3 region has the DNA TGTGCCAGCAGACCCGGGACAGCGAGCAATCAGCCCCAGCATTTT. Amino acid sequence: CASRPGTASNQPQHF.

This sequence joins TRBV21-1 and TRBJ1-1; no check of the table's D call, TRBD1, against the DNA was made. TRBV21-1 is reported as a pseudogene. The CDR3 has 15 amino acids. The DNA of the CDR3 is TGTGCCAGCAGCCACGACAGGGGGTCTCGGACTGAAGCTTTCTTT. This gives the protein CASSHDRGSRTEAFF.

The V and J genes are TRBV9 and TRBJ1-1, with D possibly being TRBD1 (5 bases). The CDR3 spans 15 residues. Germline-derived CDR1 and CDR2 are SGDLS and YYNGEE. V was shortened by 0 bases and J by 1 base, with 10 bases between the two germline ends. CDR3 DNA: TGTGCCAGCAGCGTAGTGGCAGGGCGGAACACTGAAGCTTTCTTT. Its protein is CASSVVAGRNTEAFF.

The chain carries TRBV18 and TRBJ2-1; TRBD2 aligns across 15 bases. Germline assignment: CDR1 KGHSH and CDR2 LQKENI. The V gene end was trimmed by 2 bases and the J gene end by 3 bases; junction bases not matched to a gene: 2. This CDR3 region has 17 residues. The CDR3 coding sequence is TGTGCCAGCTCACCAGGGACTAGCGGGGGGCACTACAATGAGCAGTTCTTC. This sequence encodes CASSPGTSGGHYNEQFF.

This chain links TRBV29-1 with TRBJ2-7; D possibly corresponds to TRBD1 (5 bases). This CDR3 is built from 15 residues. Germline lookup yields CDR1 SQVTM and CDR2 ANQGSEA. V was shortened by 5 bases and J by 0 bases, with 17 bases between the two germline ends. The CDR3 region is CSVTVGRATSYEQYF. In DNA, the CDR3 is TGCAGCGTTACAGTGGGCAGGGCAACCTCCTACGAGCAGTACTTC.

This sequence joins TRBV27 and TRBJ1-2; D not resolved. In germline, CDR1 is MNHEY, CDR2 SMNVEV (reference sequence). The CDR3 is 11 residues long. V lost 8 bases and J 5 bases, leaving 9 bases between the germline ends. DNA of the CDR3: TGTGCCAGCGATCGAACTTATGGCTACACCTTC. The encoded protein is CASDRTYGYTF.

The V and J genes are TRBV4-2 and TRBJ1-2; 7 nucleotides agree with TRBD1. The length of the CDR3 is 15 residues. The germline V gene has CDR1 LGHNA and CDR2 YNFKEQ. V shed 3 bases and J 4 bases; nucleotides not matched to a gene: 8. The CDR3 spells CASSHLRTGVYGYTF. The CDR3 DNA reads TGTGCCAGCAGCCATCTCAGGACAGGAGTCTATGGCTACACCTTC.

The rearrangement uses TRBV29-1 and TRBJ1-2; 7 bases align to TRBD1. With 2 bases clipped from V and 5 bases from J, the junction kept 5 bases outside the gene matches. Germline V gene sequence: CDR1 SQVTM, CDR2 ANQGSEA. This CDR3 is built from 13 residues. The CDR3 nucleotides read TGCAGCGTTGAAACAGGGGCTGGGTATGGCTACACCTTC. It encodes CSVETGAGYGYTF.

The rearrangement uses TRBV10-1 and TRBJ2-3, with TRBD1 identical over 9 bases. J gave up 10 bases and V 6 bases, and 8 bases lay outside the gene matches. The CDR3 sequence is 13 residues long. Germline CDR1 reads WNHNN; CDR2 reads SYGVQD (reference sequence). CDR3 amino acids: CASSVQGAGSQYF. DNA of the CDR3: TGCGCCAGCAGCGTACAGGGGGCGGGATCGCAGTATTTT.

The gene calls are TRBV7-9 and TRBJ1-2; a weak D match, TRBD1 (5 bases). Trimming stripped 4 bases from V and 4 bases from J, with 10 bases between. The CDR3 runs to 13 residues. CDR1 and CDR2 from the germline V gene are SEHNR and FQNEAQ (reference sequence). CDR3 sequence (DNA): TGTGCCAGCAGCTCCCGGACAATCTATGGCTACACCTTC. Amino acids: CASSSRTIYGYTF.

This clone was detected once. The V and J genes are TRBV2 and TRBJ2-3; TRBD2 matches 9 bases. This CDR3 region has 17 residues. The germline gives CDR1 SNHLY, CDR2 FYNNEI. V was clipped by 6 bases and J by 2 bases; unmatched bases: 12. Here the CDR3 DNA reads TGTGCCAGCAGCAAAGCGGGGGGTTCTATGCTCACAGATACGCAGTATTTT. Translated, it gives CASSKAGGSMLTDTQYF.

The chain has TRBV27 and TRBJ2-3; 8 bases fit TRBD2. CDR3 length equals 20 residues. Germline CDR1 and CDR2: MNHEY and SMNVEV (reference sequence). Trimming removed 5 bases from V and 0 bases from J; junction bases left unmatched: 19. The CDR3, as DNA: TGTGCCAGCAGTCTCACCTCGTACCCAGCGGGGGAGCCAAGCACAGATACGCAGTATTTT. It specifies CASSLTSYPAGEPSTDTQYF.

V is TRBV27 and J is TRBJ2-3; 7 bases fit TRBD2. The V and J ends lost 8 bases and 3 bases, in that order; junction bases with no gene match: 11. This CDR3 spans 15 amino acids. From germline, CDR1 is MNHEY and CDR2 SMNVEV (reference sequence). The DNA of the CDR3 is TGTGCCAGCGGGCCCAGCGGGGAATCGACAGATACGCAGTATTTT. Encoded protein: CASGPSGESTDTQYF.